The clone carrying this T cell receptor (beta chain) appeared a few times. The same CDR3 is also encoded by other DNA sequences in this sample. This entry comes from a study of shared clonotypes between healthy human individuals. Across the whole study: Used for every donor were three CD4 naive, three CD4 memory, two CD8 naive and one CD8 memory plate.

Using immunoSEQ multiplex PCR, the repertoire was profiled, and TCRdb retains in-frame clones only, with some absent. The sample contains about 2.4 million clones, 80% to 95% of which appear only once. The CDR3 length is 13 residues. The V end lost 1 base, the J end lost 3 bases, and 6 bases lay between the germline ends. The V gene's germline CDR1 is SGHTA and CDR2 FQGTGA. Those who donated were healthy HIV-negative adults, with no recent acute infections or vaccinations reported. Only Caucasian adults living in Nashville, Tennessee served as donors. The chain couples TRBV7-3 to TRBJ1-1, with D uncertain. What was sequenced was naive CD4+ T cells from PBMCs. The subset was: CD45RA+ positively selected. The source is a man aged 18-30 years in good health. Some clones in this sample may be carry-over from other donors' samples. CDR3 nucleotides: TGTGCCAGCAGCTTAATTGGGGACACTGAAGCTTTCTTT. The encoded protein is CASSLIGDTEAFF.